Detailed here is one TCR beta chain. This sample is drawn from a study of blood T cell repertoires in COVID-19. Measured with immunoSEQ multiplex PCR; TCRdb has only the in-frame clones, and not every one. The repertoire holds approximately 210,000 clones, with roughly 90% as singletons. Trimming pared 6 bases from V and 9 bases from J, leaving 14 bases between. This CDR3 is 12 amino acids long. Germline assignment: CDR1 MNHEY and CDR2 SVGEGT. Two negative PCRs, clearance, or symptom resolution characterized the recovered Cohort 3 donors. The chain recombines TRBV6-2 or TRBV6-3 with TRBJ1-2, with D perhaps matching TRBD1 (5 bases). The receptor was derived from a woman aged 18-29 years who had recovered from COVID-19. Sequencing was done on a sample of PBMCs or T cells enriched from blood (not recorded which). CDR3 protein: CASSNGRGSYTF. The CDR3 coding sequence is TGTGCCAGCAGCAACGGGCGGGGGAGCTACACCTTC.